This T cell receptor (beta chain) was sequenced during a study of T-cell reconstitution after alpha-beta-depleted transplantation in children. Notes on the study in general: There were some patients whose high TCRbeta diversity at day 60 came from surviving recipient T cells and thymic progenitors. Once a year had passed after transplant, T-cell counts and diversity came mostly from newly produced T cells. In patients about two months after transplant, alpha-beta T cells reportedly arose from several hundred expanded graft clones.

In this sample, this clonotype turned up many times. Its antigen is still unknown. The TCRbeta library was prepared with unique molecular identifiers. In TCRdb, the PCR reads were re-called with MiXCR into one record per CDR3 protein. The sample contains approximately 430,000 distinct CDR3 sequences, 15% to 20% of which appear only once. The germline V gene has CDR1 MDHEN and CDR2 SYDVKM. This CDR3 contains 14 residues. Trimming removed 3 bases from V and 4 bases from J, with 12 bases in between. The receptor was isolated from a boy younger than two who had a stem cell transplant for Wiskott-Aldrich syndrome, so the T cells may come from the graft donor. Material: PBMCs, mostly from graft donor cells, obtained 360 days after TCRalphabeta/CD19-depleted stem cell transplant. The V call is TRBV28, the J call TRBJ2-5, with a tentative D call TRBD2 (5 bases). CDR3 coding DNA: TGTGCCAGCAGTTTCGGGGTGCTTGGAGAGACCCAGTACTTC. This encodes CASSFGVLGETQYF.